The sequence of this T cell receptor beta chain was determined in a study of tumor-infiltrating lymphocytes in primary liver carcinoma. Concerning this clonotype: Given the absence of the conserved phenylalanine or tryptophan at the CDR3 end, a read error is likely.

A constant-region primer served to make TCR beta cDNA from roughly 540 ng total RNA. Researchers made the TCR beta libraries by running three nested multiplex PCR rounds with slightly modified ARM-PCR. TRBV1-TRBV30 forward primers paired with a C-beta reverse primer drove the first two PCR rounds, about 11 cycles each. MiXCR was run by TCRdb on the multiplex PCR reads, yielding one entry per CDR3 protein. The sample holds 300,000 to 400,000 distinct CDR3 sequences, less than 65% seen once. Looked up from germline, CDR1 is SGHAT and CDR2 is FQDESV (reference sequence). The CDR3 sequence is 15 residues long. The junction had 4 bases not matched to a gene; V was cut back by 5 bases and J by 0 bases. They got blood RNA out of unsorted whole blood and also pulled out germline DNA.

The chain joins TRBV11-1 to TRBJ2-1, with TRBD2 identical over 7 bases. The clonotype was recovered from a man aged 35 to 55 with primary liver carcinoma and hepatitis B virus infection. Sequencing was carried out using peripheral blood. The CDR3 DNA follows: TGTGCCAGCAGCCTTGGCGGGAGCTCCTACAATGAGCAGTTCTCC. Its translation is CASSLGGSSYNEQFS.